Listed below are T cell receptor beta chains from one sample, sequenced in a study of T cells in Graves' hyperthyroidism and ophthalmopathy. One entry per CDR3 protein, called by TCRdb with MiXCR from the multiplex PCR reads. The table has hundreds of thousands of distinct CDR3 sequences, about 15% seen once. The sample was blood. The receptors were gathered from a woman younger than 35 with Graves' hyperthyroidism. Each CDR3 is given with its conserved first and last residue. Fields, in order: J gene, V gene, clone size, D gene, CDR3 protein, CDR3 DNA. A D gene is named only where the DNA matches it firmly. For some rows the clone size is stated as once, few or many, or as a class when expanded; others skip it.

J: TRBJ2-1; V: TRBV28; size: many; D: NA; CDR3: CASSKRLSGLSYNEQFF; DNA: TGTGCCAGCAGTAAGCGACTATCGGGGCTTTCCTACAATGAGCAGTTCTTC
J: TRBJ1-4; V: TRBV5-6; size: NA; D: TRBD1; CDR3: CASSLDRIGGEKLFF; DNA: TGTGCCAGCAGCCTGGACAGGATTGGGGGGGAAAAACTGTTTTTT
J: TRBJ2-7; V: TRBV30; size: many; D: NA; CDR3: CAWSGGQASYEQYF; DNA: TGTGCCTGGAGTGGAGGGCAGGCTTCCTACGAGCAGTACTTC
J: TRBJ2-3; V: TRBV6-2/TRBV6-3; size: NA; D: TRBD2; CDR3: CASTRLAGGDTQYF; DNA: TGTGCCAGCACTCGACTAGCGGGAGGAGATACGCAGTATTTT
J: TRBJ2-7; V: TRBV7-9; size: many; D: NA; CDR3: CASSLLSLGGSYEQYF; DNA: TGTGCCAGCAGCTTATTGTCGTTGGGTGGGAGCTACGAGCAGTACTTC
J: TRBJ1-6; V: TRBV4-2; size: few; D: NA; CDR3: CASREAGRLHF; DNA: TGTGCCAGCCGGGAGGCCGGGCGCCTCCACTTT
J: TRBJ2-5; V: TRBV20-1; size: NA; D: TRBD1; CDR3: CSARDLGGAGGPQTQYF; DNA: TGCAGTGCTAGAGATCTCGGGGGTGCAGGGGGCCCGCAGACCCAGTACTTC
J: TRBJ1-1; V: TRBV15; size: few; D: NA; CDR3: CATSRDLRGPDTEAFF; DNA: TGTGCCACCAGCAGAGATCTCCGGGGGCCGGACACTGAAGCTTTCTTT
J: TRBJ2-3; V: TRBV5-1; size: many; D: NA; CDR3: CASSGIQLFGTDTQYF; DNA: TGCGCCAGCAGCGGAATACAGCTATTCGGCACAGATACGCAGTATTTT
J: TRBJ1-2; V: TRBV12-3/TRBV12-4; size: many; D: TRBD1; CDR3: CASIPDRGLGYGYTF; DNA: TGTGCCAGCATTCCGGACAGGGGGCTTGGCTATGGCTACACCTTC